This entry features one T cell receptor beta chain sequence. Antigen: not known. Assay: immunoSEQ multiplex PCR; the TCRdb copy retains only in-frame clones and omits some. The table lists roughly 120,000 clones, 90% to 95% of them singletons. Germline V gives CDR1 MNHEY, CDR2 SVGAGI. This CDR3 is built from 14 residues. V was clipped by 5 bases and J by 3 bases; unmatched bases: 4. This sample stems from a study of graft-versus-host responses after intestinal transplantation. At the level of the study: Isolated intestinal, liver-intestinal, or multivisceral transplants were what recipients had. The study gave all recipients anti-thymocyte globulin induction, then tacrolimus and steroids for 2 to 3 years.

General study points: Patients with graft-donor T cell macrochimerism had high graft-versus-host to host-versus-graft clonal ratios in allografts. GvH clones detected in recipient marrow included some appearing first in ileum or blood.

The sequence came from a human donor who received an intestinal transplant. The sample consisted of unstimulated CD8+ T cells sorted from spleen or lymph node cells, taken before intestinal transplant. The rearrangement joins TRBV6-5 to TRBJ2-5; 9 bases line up with TRBD1. CDR3 amino acids: CASSRGTGKETQYF. Here the CDR3 DNA reads TGTGCCAGCAGTAGGGGGACAGGGAAAGAGACCCAGTACTTC.